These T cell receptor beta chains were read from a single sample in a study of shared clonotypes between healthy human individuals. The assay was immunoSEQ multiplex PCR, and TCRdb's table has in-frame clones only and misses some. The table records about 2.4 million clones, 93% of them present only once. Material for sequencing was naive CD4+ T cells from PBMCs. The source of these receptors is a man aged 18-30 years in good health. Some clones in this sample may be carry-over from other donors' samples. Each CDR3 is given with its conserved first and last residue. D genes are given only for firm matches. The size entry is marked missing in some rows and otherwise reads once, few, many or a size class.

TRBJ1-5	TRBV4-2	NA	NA	CASSQRFRGRDQPQHF	TGTGCCAGCAGCCAGAGGTTCCGGGGGCGGGATCAGCCCCAGCATTTT
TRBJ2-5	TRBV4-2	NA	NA	CASSPQARGEETQYF	TGTGCCAGCAGCCCCCAAGCGAGGGGGGAAGAGACCCAGTACTTC
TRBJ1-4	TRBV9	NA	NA	CASSVGVPPGANEKLFF	TGTGCCAGCAGCGTAGGAGTCCCGCCAGGGGCTAATGAAAAACTGTTTTTT
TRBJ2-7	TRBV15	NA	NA	CATSRALTDYEQYF	TGTGCCACCAGCAGGGCACTGACAGACTACGAGCAGTACTTC
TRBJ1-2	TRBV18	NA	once	CASSPPTSGGYGYTF	TGTGCCAGCTCACCGCCCACTTCGGGGGGATATGGCTACACCTTC
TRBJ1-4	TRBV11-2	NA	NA	CASSRHRGNEKLFF	TGTGCCAGCAGCCGTCACAGAGGTAATGAAAAACTGTTTTTT
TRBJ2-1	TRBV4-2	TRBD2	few	CASSQEPSGSSYNEQFF	TGTGCCAGCAGCCAAGAGCCTAGCGGGAGCTCCTACAATGAGCAGTTCTTC
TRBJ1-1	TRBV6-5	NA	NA	CASSYSGGLTEAFF	TGTGCCAGCAGTTATTCCGGGGGTCTCACTGAAGCTTTCTTT
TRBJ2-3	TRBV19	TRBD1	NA	CASTRQGTDTQYF	TGTGCCAGCACGAGACAGGGGACAGATACGCAGTATTTT
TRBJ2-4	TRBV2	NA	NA	CASSASGAKNIQYF	TGTGCCAGCAGTGCGTCAGGAGCCAAAAACATTCAGTACTTC
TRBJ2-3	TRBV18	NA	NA	CASSDIRGRHPNTQYF	TGTGCCAGCTCCGACATCCGGGGACGCCACCCAAATACGCAGTATTTT
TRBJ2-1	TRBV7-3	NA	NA	CASSRDRTYNEQFF	TGTGCCAGCTCGCGGGACCGGACCTACAATGAGCAGTTCTTC
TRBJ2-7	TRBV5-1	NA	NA	CASSLVGLWEQYF	TGCGCCAGCAGCTTGGTGGGACTCTGGGAGCAGTACTTC
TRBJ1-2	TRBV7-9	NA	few	CASSHDGNYGYTF	TGTGCCAGCAGCCATGACGGGAACTATGGCTACACCTTC
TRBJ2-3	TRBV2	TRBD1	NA	CASSRDRGTDTQYF	TGTGCCAGCAGCCGGGACAGGGGCACAGATACGCAGTATTTT
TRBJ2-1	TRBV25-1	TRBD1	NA	CASSEGGQGEWLLNEQFF	TGTGCCAGCAGTGAGGGGGGACAGGGCGAATGGTTACTCAATGAGCAGTTCTTC
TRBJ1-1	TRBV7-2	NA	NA	CASSLPAGVNTEAFF	TGTGCCAGCAGCTTGCCGGCAGGGGTGAACACTGAAGCTTTCTTT